This TCR beta chain was sequenced for a study of T cell repertoires in cytomegalovirus infection. As for the study in general: It can be stated that public TCR beta signatures indicated CMV infection as well as a matching HLA type.

This clonotype has just a few counts. Antigen specificity is unknown. TCRdb redid the calling of the reads with MiXCR, one entry per CDR3 protein. Of more than 150,000 distinct CDR3 sequences in the sample, roughly 20% were seen once. In germline, CDR1 is LNHDA, CDR2 SQIVND (reference sequence). There are 15 residues in the CDR3. V lost 5 bases and J lost 3; bases outside the gene matches: 4. General study findings and limits: Clonotype analysis showed dominance of the ex vivo response by HLA-C-restricted CMV-specific TCR beta clonotypes. Public TCR beta family frequency separated CMV-and-HLA carriers, including in an independent cohort.

This sequence originates from a human donor in good health (CMV status not recorded). Some clones in this sample may be carry-over from other donors' samples. Material: PBMCs. The chain uses TRBV19 and TRBJ2-2, with 9 positions matching TRBD2. The CDR3 DNA is TGTGCCAGTAGTCCAGCGGGAGGTTACACCGGGGAGCTGTTTTTT. This encodes CASSPAGGYTGELFF. The entire variable domain, with the rest obtained from reference TRBV19 and TRBJ2-2, is as follows: DGGITQSPKYLFRKEGQNVTLSCEQNLNHDAMYWYRQDPGQGLRLIYYSQIVNDFQKGDIAEGYSVSREKKESFPLTVTSAQKNPTAFYLCASSPAGGYTGELFFGEGSRLTVL.